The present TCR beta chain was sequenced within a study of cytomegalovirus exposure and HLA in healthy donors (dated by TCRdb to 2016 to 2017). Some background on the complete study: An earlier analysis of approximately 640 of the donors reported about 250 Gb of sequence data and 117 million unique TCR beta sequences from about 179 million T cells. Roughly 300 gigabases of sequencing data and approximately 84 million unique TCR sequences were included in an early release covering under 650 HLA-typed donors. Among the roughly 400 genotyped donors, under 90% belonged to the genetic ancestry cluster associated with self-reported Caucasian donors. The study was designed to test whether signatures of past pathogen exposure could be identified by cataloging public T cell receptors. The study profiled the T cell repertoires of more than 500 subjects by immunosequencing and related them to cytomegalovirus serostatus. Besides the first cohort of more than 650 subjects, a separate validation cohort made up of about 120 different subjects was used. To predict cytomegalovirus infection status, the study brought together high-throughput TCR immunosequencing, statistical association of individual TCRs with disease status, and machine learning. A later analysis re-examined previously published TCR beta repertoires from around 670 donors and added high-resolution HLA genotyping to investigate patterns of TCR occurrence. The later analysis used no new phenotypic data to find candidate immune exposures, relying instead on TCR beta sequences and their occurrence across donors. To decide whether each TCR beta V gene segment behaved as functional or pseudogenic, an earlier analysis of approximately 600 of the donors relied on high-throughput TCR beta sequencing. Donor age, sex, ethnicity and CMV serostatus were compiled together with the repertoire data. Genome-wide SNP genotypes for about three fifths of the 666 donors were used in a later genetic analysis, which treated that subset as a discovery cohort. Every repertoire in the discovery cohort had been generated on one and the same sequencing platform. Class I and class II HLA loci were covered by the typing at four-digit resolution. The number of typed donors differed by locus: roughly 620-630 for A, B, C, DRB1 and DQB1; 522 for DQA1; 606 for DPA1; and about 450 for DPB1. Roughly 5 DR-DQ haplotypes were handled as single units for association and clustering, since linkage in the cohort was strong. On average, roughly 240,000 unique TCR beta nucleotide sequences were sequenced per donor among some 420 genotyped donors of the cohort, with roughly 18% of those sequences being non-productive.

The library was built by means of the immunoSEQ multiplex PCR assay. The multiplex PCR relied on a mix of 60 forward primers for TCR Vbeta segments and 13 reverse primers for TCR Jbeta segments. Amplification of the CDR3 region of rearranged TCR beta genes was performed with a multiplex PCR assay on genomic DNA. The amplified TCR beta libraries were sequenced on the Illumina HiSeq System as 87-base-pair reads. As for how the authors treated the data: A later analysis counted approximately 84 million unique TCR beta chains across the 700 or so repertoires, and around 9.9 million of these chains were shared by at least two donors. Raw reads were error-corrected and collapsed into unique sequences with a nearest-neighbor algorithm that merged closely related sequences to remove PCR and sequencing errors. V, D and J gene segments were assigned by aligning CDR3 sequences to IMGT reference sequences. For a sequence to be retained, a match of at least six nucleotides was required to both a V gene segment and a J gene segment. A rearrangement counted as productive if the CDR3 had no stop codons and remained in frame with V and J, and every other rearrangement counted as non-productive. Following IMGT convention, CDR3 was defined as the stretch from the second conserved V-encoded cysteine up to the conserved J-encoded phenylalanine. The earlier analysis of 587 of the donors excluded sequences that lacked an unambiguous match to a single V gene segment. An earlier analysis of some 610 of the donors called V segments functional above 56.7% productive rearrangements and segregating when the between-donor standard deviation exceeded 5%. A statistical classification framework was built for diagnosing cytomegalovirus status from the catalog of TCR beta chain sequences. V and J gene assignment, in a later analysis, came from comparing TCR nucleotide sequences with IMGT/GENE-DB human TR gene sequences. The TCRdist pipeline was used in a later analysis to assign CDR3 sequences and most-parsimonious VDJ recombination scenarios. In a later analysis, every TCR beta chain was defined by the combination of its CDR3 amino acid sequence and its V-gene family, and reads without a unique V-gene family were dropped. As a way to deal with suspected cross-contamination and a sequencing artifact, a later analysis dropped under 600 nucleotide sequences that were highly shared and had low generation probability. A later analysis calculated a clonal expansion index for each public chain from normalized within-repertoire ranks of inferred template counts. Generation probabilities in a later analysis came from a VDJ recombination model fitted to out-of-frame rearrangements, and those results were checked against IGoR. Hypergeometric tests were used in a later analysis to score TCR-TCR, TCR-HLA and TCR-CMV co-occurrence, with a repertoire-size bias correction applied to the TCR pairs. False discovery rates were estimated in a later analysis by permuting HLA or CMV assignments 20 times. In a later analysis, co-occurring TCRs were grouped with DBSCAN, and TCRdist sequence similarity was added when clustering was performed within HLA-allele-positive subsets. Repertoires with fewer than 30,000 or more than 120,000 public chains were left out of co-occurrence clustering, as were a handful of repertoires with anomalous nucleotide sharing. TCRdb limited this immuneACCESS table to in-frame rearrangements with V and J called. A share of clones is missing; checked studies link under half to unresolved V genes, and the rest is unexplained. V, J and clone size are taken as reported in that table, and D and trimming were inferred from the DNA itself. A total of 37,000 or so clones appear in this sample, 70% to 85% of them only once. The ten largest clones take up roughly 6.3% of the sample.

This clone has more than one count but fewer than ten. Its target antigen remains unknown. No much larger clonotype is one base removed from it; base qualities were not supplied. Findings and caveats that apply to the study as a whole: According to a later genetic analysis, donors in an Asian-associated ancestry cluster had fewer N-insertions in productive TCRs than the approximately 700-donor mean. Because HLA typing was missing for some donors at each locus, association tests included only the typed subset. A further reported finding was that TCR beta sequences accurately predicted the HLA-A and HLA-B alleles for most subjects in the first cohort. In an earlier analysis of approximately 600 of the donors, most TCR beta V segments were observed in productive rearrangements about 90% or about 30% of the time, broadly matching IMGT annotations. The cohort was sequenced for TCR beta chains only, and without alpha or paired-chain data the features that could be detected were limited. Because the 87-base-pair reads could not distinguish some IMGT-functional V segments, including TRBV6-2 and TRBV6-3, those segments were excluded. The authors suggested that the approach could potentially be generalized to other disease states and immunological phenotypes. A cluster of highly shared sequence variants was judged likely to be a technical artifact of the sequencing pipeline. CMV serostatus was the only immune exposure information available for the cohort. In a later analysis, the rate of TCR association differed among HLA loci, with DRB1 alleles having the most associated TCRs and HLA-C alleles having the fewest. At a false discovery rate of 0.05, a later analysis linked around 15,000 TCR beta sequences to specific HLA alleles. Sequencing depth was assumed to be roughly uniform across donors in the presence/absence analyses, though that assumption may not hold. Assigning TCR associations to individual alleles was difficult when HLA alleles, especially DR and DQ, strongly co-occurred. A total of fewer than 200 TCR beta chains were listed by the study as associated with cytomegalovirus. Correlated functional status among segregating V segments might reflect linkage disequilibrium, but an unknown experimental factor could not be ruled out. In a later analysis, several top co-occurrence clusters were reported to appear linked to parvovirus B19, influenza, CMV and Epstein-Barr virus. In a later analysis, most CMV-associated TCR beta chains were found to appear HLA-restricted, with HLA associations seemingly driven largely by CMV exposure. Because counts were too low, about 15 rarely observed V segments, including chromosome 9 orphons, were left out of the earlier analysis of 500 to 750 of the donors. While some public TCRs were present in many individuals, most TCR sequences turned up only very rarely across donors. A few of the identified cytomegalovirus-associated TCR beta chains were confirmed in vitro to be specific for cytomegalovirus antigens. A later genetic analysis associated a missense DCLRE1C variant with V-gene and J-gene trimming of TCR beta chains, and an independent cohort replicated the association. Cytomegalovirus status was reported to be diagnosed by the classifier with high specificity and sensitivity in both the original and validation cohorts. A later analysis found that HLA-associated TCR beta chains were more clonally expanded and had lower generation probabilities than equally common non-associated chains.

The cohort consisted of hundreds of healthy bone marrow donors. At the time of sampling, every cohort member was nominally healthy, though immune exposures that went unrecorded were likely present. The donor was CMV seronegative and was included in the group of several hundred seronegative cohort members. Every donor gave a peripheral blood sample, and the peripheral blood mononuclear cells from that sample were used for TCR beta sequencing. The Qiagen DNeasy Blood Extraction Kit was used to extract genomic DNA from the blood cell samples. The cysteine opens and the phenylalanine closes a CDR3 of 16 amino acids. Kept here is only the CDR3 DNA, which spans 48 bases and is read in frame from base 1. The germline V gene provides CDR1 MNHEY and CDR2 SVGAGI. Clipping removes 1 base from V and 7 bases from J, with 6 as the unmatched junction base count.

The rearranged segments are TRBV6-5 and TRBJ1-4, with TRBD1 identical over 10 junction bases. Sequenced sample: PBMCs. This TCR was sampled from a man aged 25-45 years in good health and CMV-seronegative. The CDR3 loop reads CASSYLRTGGGEKLFF. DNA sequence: TGTGCCAGCAGTTACTTGCGGACAGGGGGGGGTGAAAAACTGTTTTTT.